This T cell receptor (beta chain) stems from a study of beta chain features in type 1 diabetes. Whole-study results and caveats: Highly expressing activated T cells could be over-counted with a cDNA template. Insertions at VDJ junctions were less frequent in type 1 diabetes patients. These patients also deleted more nucleotides at the same junctions. There was no resolution here of whether HLA type influences TCRB rearrangement. Patients showed naive, central memory and Treg TCRB repertoires that appeared more similar than those of healthy donors.

A few counts support this clone. No antigen is known for it. Trimming cost V 7 bases and J 3 bases, with 12 bases left between them. The CDR3 is made up of 13 amino acids. CDR1 LNHDA and CDR2 SQIVND come from the germline V gene (reference sequence). All of the isolated RNA was reverse transcribed, so expressed TCRB transcripts were sequenced. Sequencing was performed with immunoSEQ multiplex PCR; in TCRdb, only in-frame clones are kept and a portion is missing. The top ten clones hold 0.68% of a sample with 140,000 or so clones, around a tenth of them seen once. The sample was central memory CD4+ T cells from blood. The chain links TRBV19 to TRBJ1-1, with D hard to call. This receptor was identified in a young man in good health. The chain's CDR3 is CASTGRSHTEAFF. The CDR3 DNA reads TGTGCCAGTACCGGGAGGAGTCACACTGAAGCTTTCTTT. Based on the CDR3 plus reference TRBV19 and TRBJ1-1, the full variable domain is DGGITQSPKYLFRKEGQNVTLSCEQNLNHDAMYWYRQDPGQGLRLIYYSQIVNDFQKGDIAEGYSVSREKKESFPLTVTSAQKNPTAFYLCASTGRSHTEAFFGQGTRLTVV.